These 27 T cell receptor beta chains were all obtained from the same sample, sequenced in a study of cytomegalovirus exposure and HLA in healthy donors. Use of 60 Vbeta and 13 Jbeta primers characterized the PCR. Produced via immunoSEQ multiplex PCR; TCRdb's table is partial and in-frame only. The sample includes some 170,000 clones, approximately 80% of them seen just once. Sequencing was carried out using PBMCs. Receptor source: a woman aged 45 to 65 in good health and CMV-seronegative.

The V and J genes are TRBV5-1 and TRBJ2-1; 14 nucleotides match TRBD2. The CDR3 spans 14 residues. Germline lookup yields CDR1 SGHRS and CDR2 YFSETQ. The ends lost 3 bases at V and 9 bases at J; junction bases unmatched: 2. CDR3 sequence reads: CASSWTSGRSEQFF. CDR3 nucleotides: TGCGCCAGCAGCTGGACTAGCGGGAGGAGTGAGCAGTTCTTC.

The V call is TRBV9, the J call TRBJ2-3; D is undetermined. V was pared by 2 bases and J by 0 bases, with 10 bases between. CDR1 SGDLS and CDR2 YYNGEE come from the germline V gene. CDR3 length equals 15 residues. The CDR3 nucleotides read TGTGCCAGCAGCGTGCATAGCCTTAGCACAGATACGCAGTATTTT. Protein: CASSVHSLSTDTQYF.

CDR3 sequence (DNA): TGTGCCAGCAGCTTAGATGGGGGAGGAGACACCGGGGAGCTGTTTTTT. Translated: CASSLDGGGDTGELFF. This chain joins TRBV7-2 and TRBJ2-2; weak D call: TRBD2 (6 bases). The ends were cut back, 1 base at V and 3 bases at J, with 12 bases in the middle. Germline CDR1 is SGHTA and CDR2 is FQGNSA. The CDR3 is made up of 16 amino acids.

A single count supports this clone. The chain carries TRBV5-5 and TRBJ2-3, with TRBD2 identical over 8 bases. V lost 5 bases, J lost 4 bases, and 9 bases stayed unmatched. This CDR3 is built from 15 residues. Germline V gives CDR1 SGHKS, CDR2 YYEKEE (reference sequence). CDR3 sequence (DNA): TGTGCCAGCAGTTATGCCGGGAGGGCCCCAGATACGCAGTATTTT. As protein: CASSYAGRAPDTQYF.

The CDR3 DNA follows: TGTGCCAGCAGCACGGACAGGGGGCGAGAGCCCCAGCATTTT. As protein: CASSTDRGREPQHF. This chain joins TRBV5-6 and TRBJ1-5, with 11 bases aligning to TRBD1. This CDR3 contains 14 residues. Germline V gives CDR1 SGHDT, CDR2 YYEEEE. The J segment lost 8 bases and the V segment lost 4 bases, leaving 5 bases of the junction unmatched.

The chain carries TRBV7-2 and TRBJ2-1; TRBD1 aligns across 8 bases. V was pared by 0 bases and J by 4 bases, with 5 bases of the junction left unmatched. The V gene's germline CDR1 is SGHTA and CDR2 FQGNSA. This CDR3 comprises 16 residues. The CDR3 nucleotides read TGTGCCAGCAGCTTAGCGCACGGGACAGGATACAATGAGCAGTTCTTC. Protein sequence: CASSLAHGTGYNEQFF.

This chain joins TRBV19 and TRBJ1-1, with unresolved D. Germline CDR1 LNHDA, CDR2 SQIVND (reference sequence). The CDR3 is 13 amino acids. The V end lost 3 bases, the J end lost 2 bases, and 7 bases lay between the germline ends. The CDR3 region is CASSMRGNTEAFF. CDR3 bases: TGTGCCAGTAGTATGAGAGGAAACACTGAAGCTTTCTTT.

Concerning this clone: Sequence at one end of the junction differs from germline and may be a read error. The chain is built from TRBV30 and TRBJ1-1; D is possibly TRBD1 (6 bases). The CDR3 runs 13 residues. Germline V gene sequence: CDR1 GTSNPN, CDR2 SVGIG (reference sequence). The CDR3 DNA is TGTGCCTGGAGTTATCAGGGGAACCCTGAAGCTTTCTTT. Translating gives CAWSYQGNPEAFF.

The chain carries TRBV7-9 and TRBJ2-3; 9 positions agree with TRBD2. The germline CDR1 and CDR2 sequences are SEHNR and FQNEAQ (reference sequence). Trimming removed 1 base from V and 3 bases from J; junction bases left unmatched: 2. The CDR3 loop spans 15 amino acids. The CDR3 loop reads CASSLGLAVTDTQYF. The CDR3 region has the DNA TGTGCCAGCAGCTTAGGACTAGCGGTGACAGATACGCAGTATTTT.

V is TRBV9 and J is TRBJ1-1; D is possibly TRBD1 (5 bases). The V end was cut by 2 bases, the J end by 3 bases, with 11 bases between. CDR1 and CDR2 from the germline V gene are SGDLS and YYNGEE. There are 14 residues in the CDR3. The DNA of the CDR3 is TGTGCCAGCAGCGTGCAGGGCAGCGACACTGAAGCTTTCTTT. Translated: CASSVQGSDTEAFF.

This rearrangement joins TRBV7-6 to TRBJ2-7; 10 nucleotides line up with TRBD1. J lost 2 bases, V lost 5 bases, and 6 bases had no gene match. This CDR3 spans 15 amino acids. Germline V gene data show CDR1 as SGHVS and CDR2 as FNYEAQ. The CDR3 DNA reads as TGTGCCAGCAGCCTAAGGGACAGGGGTCCCTACGAGCAGTACTTC. This sequence encodes CASSLRDRGPYEQYF.

This chain uses TRBV6-1 with TRBJ2-2, with D unresolved. The CDR3 totals 18 residues. Trimming stripped 0 bases from V and 0 bases from J, with 14 bases between. Germline CDR1 is MNHNS and CDR2 is SASEGT. The CDR3 DNA follows: TGTGCCAGCAGTGAAGCGATGTTGACACTCGCGAACACCGGGGAGCTGTTTTTT. Protein sequence: CASSEAMLTLANTGELFF.

The chain couples TRBV28 to TRBJ1-1; 8 bases align to TRBD1. J gave up 2 bases and V 7 bases, and 6 bases lay outside the gene matches. Germline V lookup: CDR1 MDHEN, CDR2 SYDVKM. CDR3 length: 14 residues. Here the CDR3 DNA reads TGTGCCAGCATCAGGACAGGGCCCAACACTGAAGCTTTCTTT. Protein product: CASIRTGPNTEAFF.

The DNA of the CDR3 is TGTGCCAGTAGTATACAGGGGGCCGCCTTTGAAGCTTTCTTT. Its translation: CASSIQGAAFEAFF. V and J are TRBV19 and TRBJ1-1; 8 bases map to TRBD1. Germline V gene sequence: CDR1 LNHDA, CDR2 SQIVND (reference sequence). V was clipped by 2 bases and J by 7 bases; unmatched bases: 6. This CDR3 is built from 14 residues.

A single count supports this clone. CDR3 bases: TGTGCCAGCACTACCGGACTAATTTCGTCCAATGAGCAGTTCTTC. As protein: CASTTGLISSNEQFF. The genes are TRBV7-2 and TRBJ2-1; TRBD2 might be the D (6 bases). In germline, CDR1 is SGHTA, CDR2 FQGNSA. V lost 7 bases and J lost 6, with 19 bases in between. The CDR3 has 15 residues.

The V call is TRBV2, the J call TRBJ2-7; the match to TRBD1 covers 7 bases. The junction had 5 bases not matched to a gene; V was cut back by 7 bases and J by 2 bases. The CDR3 spans 13 residues. Germline V gives CDR1 SNHLY, CDR2 FYNNEI. The CDR3 sequence is CASTRDSTYEQYF. For the CDR3, the DNA is TGTGCCAGCACTAGGGACAGTACCTACGAGCAGTACTTC.

Here the CDR3 reads CASSSNTGGASDYGYTF. The DNA for the CDR3 is TGCGCCAGCAGCTCCAATACAGGGGGGGCCTCCGACTATGGCTACACCTTC. The chain couples TRBV5-1 to TRBJ1-2, with TRBD1 identical over 8 bases. The germline gives CDR1 SGHRS, CDR2 YFSETQ. The CDR3 is 17 amino acids. V gave up 3 bases and J gave up 3 bases; unmatched junction bases: 13.

This clone was counted only a few times. CDR3: CASSFQDRVDYGYTF. Written as DNA, the CDR3 is TGCGCCAGCAGCTTTCAGGACAGGGTTGACTATGGCTACACCTTC. The chain links TRBV4-1 to TRBJ1-2; 8 bases agree with TRBD1. CDR1 and CDR2 (germline): MGHRA, YSYEKL. V gave up 5 bases and J gave up 3 bases; unmatched junction bases: 8. The CDR3 contains 15 residues.

This clone has more than one count but fewer than ten. The chain links TRBV6-1 to TRBJ2-6; D uncertain. CDR1 is MNHNS, CDR2 SASEGT, per germline. This CDR3 contains 13 residues. The V and J ends lost 9 bases and 1 base respectively, with 7 bases between them. CDR3 amino acids: CASHTSGANVLTF. CDR3 DNA sequence: TGTGCCAGTCATACTTCTGGGGCCAACGTCCTGACTTTC.

The V call is TRBV7-3, the J call TRBJ2-1; 7 nucleotides align to TRBD2. The CDR3 contains 16 residues. Germline V gene sequence: CDR1 SGHTA, CDR2 FQGTGA. J gave up 0 bases and V 5 bases, and 7 bases lay outside the gene matches. As DNA, the CDR3 is TGTGCCAGCAGCCCTAGCGGCGGAAGCTCCTACAATGAGCAGTTCTTC. Translating gives CASSPSGGSSYNEQFF.

This clone was seen more than once but under ten times. The chain employs TRBV20-1 and TRBJ2-1; 13 nucleotides agree with TRBD2. V shed 6 bases, J shed 15 bases, and the junction held 5 bases outside the gene matches. This CDR3 contains 11 residues. Germline V CDR1 and CDR2: DFQATT, SNEGSKA (reference sequence). The CDR3 sequence is CSARLAGGLFF. The CDR3 DNA reads TGCAGTGCCAGACTAGCGGGAGGACTGTTCTTC.

The chain combines TRBV6-6 with TRBJ1-1, with D unresolved. Germline values: CDR1 MNHNY, CDR2 SVGAGI (reference sequence). CDR3 size: 14 residues. Trimming removed 0 bases from V and 1 base from J, with 6 bases in between. The CDR3 DNA sequence: TGTGCCAGCAGTTACTCTGGCGGGAACACTGAAGCTTTCTTT. Protein product: CASSYSGGNTEAFF.

This clone has only one observation. The chain is built from TRBV28 and TRBJ1-2; 7 bases map to TRBD1. The length of the CDR3 is 11 residues. CDR1 and CDR2 from the germline V gene are MDHEN and SYDVKM. V gave up 10 bases and J gave up 8 bases; unmatched junction bases: 7. CDR3 protein: CATTNRGGYTF. CDR3 in DNA: TGTGCCACCACAAACAGGGGAGGCTACACCTTC.

This clone occurred once. V is TRBV5-1 and J is TRBJ2-7; 9 bases align to TRBD1. V lost 4 bases to trimming and J lost 0 bases; unmatched junction nucleotides: 17. This CDR3 spans 19 amino acids. Per the germline V gene, CDR1 is SGHRS and CDR2 is YFSETQ. The CDR3 DNA is TGCGCCAGCAGCCCGATACCCGGGACAGGGAAGCTCTACTCCTACGAGCAGTACTTC. It codes for CASSPIPGTGKLYSYEQYF.

V and J are TRBV5-5 and TRBJ1-2, with TRBD1 matching 7 bases. This CDR3 spans 15 amino acids. J lost 8 bases, V lost 0 bases, and 10 bases had no gene match. Germline V gene sequence: CDR1 SGHKS, CDR2 YYEKEE (reference sequence). This CDR3 reads CASSLGAGGTGGYTF. In DNA form, the CDR3 reads TGTGCCAGCAGCTTGGGGGCAGGGGGGACGGGCGGCTACACCTTC.

This clone showed up just once. The chain joins TRBV28 to TRBJ2-7; 15 positions agree with TRBD2. CDR3 length equals 15 residues. CDR1 MDHEN and CDR2 SYDVKM come from the germline V gene. Germline trimming cut 7 bases from V and 2 bases from J; bases unmatched to any gene: 3. CDR3 region: CASMRTSGRAYEQYF. The CDR3 bases are TGTGCCAGCATGCGGACTAGCGGGAGGGCCTACGAGCAGTACTTC.

This CDR3 reads CASREDQRNEKLFF. The CDR3 DNA reads TGTGCCAGCAGGGAGGACCAGAGGAATGAAAAACTGTTTTTT. This rearrangement joins TRBV7-2 to TRBJ1-4; D call uncertain. Trimming cost V 6 bases and J 5 bases, with 13 bases left between them. The CDR3 extends over 14 amino acids. CDR1 is SGHTA and CDR2 is FQGNSA in the germline V gene. The variable domain in full, completed from reference TRBV7-2 and TRBJ1-4, reads GAGVSQSPSNKVTEKGKDVELRCDPISGHTALYWYRQSLGQGLEFLIYFQGNSAPDKSGLPSDRFSAERTGGSVSTLTIQRTQQEDSAVYLCASREDQRNEKLFFGSGTQLSVL.